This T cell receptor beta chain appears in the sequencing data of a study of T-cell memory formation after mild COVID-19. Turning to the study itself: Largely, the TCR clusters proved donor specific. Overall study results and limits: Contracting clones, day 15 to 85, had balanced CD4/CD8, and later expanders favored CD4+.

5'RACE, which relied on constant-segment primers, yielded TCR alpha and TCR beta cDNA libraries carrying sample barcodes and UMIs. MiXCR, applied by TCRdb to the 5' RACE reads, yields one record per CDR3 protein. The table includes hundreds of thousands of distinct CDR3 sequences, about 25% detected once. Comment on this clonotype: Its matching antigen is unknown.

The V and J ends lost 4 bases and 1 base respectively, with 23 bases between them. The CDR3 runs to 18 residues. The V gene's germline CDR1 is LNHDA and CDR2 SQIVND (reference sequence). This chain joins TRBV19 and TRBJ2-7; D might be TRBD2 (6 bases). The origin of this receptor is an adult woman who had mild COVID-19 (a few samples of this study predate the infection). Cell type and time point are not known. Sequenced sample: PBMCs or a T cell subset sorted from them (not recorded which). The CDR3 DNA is TGTGCCAGTAGTAGCGGGCCTCATATTAGCGGATTTTCCTACGAGCAGTACTTC. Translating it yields CASSSGPHISGFSYEQYF.